Following are 18 T cell receptor beta chains from one sample sequenced in a study of circulating CD8 cells and anti-PD-1 response in melanoma. Using 15 ng of total RNA, TCR libraries were made with the QIAseq Immune Repertoire TCR panel. TCRdb independently ran MiXCR on the reads; one entry per CDR3 protein. The sample contains under 1,500 distinct CDR3 sequences, roughly 10% of which appear only once. From live CD3+CD8+TCRalphabeta+ cells, four PD-1 and/or TIGIT subsets were sorted. The source was CD8+ T cells from PBMCs, collected at baseline or after one month of anti-PD-1 therapy (not recorded which). These receptors originate from a human donor with melanoma.

By sample share, this clonotype is medium-sized. The chain uses TRBV29-1 and TRBJ2-1; TRBD2 matches 14 bases. Trimming took 7 bases from V and 9 from J; bases not matched to a gene: 5. CDR1 and CDR2 from the germline V gene are SQVTM and ANQGSEA. The CDR3 spans 13 residues. The CDR3 sequence is CSARTSGGFEQFF. In DNA, the CDR3 is TGCAGCGCCCGGACTAGCGGGGGGTTTGAGCAGTTCTTC.

This clonotype is labeled as medium-sized. The CDR3 nucleotides read TGCAGTGCTGCGGACAGGGCCGAAGCAGATACGCAGTATTTT. It encodes CSAADRAEADTQYF. J is TRBJ2-3 and V is TRBV20-1; 8 positions match TRBD1. Per germline, CDR1 DFQATT and CDR2 SNEGSKA (reference sequence). The CDR3 runs to 14 residues. Germline trimming cut 5 bases from V and 4 bases from J; bases unmatched to any gene: 8.

This clonotype was observed a few times. The rearrangement uses TRBV5-4 and TRBJ2-2; D uncertain. Trimming cost V 4 bases and J 4 bases, with 5 bases left between them. This CDR3 contains 12 residues. The germline gives CDR1 SGHNT, CDR2 YYREEE (reference sequence). CDR3 DNA: TGTGCCAGCAGCGAAACCACCGGGGAGCTGTTTTTT. Its translation: CASSETTGELFF.

By frequency in the sample, this clonotype is medium-sized. J is TRBJ2-3 and V is TRBV27, with TRBD2 matching over 12 bases. Germline CDR1 is MNHEY and CDR2 is SMNVEV (reference sequence). V lost 5 bases to trimming and J lost 2 bases; unmatched junction nucleotides: 5. This CDR3 comprises 16 residues. The CDR3 region is CASSLLAGGYTDTQYF. DNA of the CDR3: TGTGCCAGCAGTCTACTAGCGGGGGGATACACAGATACGCAGTATTTT.

By share, this clonotype counts as medium-sized. This chain joins TRBV27 and TRBJ2-2, with D perhaps being TRBD1 or TRBD2 (6 bases each). Per the germline V gene, CDR1 is MNHEY and CDR2 is SMNVEV (reference sequence). Between the trimmed V and J ends, which lost 7 bases and 6 bases, there was a span of 15 bases. This CDR3 has 14 amino acids. The CDR3 here is CASMPGALSGELFF. CDR3 DNA: TGTGCCAGCATGCCGGGGGCTTTATCCGGGGAGCTGTTTTTT.

This clonotype counts as large. The chain couples TRBV12-3 or TRBV12-4 to TRBJ1-5; D not resolved. The CDR3 spans 13 residues. V was clipped by 11 bases and J by 0 bases, with 11 bases between them. CDR3 in DNA: TGTGCCGTAGGGCAATATAGCAATCAGCCCCAGCATTTT. This encodes CAVGQYSNQPQHF.

This clonotype is medium-sized in the sample. The chain carries TRBV27 and TRBJ1-1, with D perhaps TRBD1 (5 bases). This CDR3 comprises 13 residues. Per germline, CDR1 MNHEY and CDR2 SMNVEV (reference sequence). V was cut by 3 bases and J by 7 bases, with 12 bases left in between. Here the CDR3 DNA reads TGTGCCAGCAGTTTGGGGACGGCCGTTGAAGCTTTCTTT. Translating gives CASSLGTAVEAFF.

By share of the sample, this clonotype is medium-sized. The CDR3: CASSPREGGSTNEKLFF. CDR3 DNA: TGTGCCAGCTCCCCCCGGGAGGGGGGGTCGACTAATGAAAAACTGTTTTTT. The gene calls are TRBV18 and TRBJ1-4; possibly TRBD1 for D (6 bases). Trimming left V 6 bases short and J 2 bases short, with 19 bases between. The CDR3 consists of 17 residues. Germline values: CDR1 KGHSH, CDR2 LQKENI.

Judged by abundance, this clonotype is medium-sized (0.01 to 0.1%). The chain carries TRBV7-2 and TRBJ2-7; D is perhaps TRBD1 (6 bases). The CDR3 contains 15 residues. Germline loops: CDR1 SGHTA, CDR2 FQGNSA. V lost 5 bases, J lost 6 bases, and 20 bases lay in between. For the CDR3, the DNA is TGTGCCAGCAGCCGACCCATAGGGGGTTGGGGCGAGCAGTACTTC. Its protein is CASSRPIGGWGEQYF.

This chain connects TRBV30 to TRBJ2-1; 13 bases are shared with TRBD2. The V gene's germline CDR1 is GTSNPN and CDR2 SVGIG (reference sequence). The junction had 2 bases not matched to a gene; V was cut back by 3 bases and J by 6 bases. The CDR3 runs 14 residues. The CDR3 DNA reads as TGTGCCTGGAGAGGACTAGCGGGGGTCAATGAGCAGTTCTTC. As protein: CAWRGLAGVNEQFF.

This clonotype is medium-sized in the sample. The chain employs TRBV30 and TRBJ2-5; the D gene is possibly TRBD2 (6 bases). V lost 7 bases, J lost 4 bases, and 22 bases lay in between. The CDR3 length is 15 residues. Germline CDR1 GTSNPN, CDR2 SVGIG (reference sequence). DNA for the CDR3: TGTGCCTTGGGCGCGGGGAAAGCGTGGGGAGAGACCCAGTACTTC. As protein: CALGAGKAWGETQYF.

This clonotype is classed as medium-sized. The V gene is TRBV2, the J gene TRBJ1-1; D gene ambiguous. This CDR3 has 13 residues. Trimming stripped 7 bases from V and 1 base from J, with 10 bases between. The germline gives CDR1 SNHLY, CDR2 FYNNEI. CDR3: CASKDPPNTEAFF. The CDR3 bases are TGTGCCAGCAAGGACCCCCCGAACACTGAAGCTTTCTTT.

This clonotype is medium-sized in the sample. This chain uses TRBV27 with TRBJ2-7; possibly TRBD2 for D (5 bases). V was trimmed by 3 bases and J by 4 bases, leaving 10 bases between them. Per the germline V gene, CDR1 is MNHEY and CDR2 is SMNVEV (reference sequence). The CDR3 loop spans 13 amino acids. The DNA of the CDR3 is TGTGCCAGCAGTTTCGGGGTTCAATACGAGCAGTACTTC. Translated: CASSFGVQYEQYF.

In the case of this clonotype: A much larger clone differs from this one at a single base, so this may be a read error. J is TRBJ2-7 and V is TRBV19, with no clear D. The V end lost 1 base, the J end lost 7 bases, and 11 bases lay between the germline ends. The germline V gene encodes CDR1 LNHDA and CDR2 SQIVND (reference sequence). The CDR3 sequence is 13 residues long. CDR3 DNA sequence: TGTGCCAGTAGTATAGGAAGATGGGCAGAGCAGTACTTC. Its translation: CASSIGRWAEQYF.

Points on this clonotype: This may come from a read error, since a much larger clone is one base off. The chain is built from TRBV10-2 and TRBJ2-2; D is unclear. The length of the CDR3 is 10 residues. Per the germline V gene, CDR1 is WSHSY and CDR2 is SAAADI. Trimming shortened V by 8 bases and J by 12 bases, and 10 bases separated the two germline ends. CDR3 region: CASAESKLFF. The CDR3 DNA sequence: TGCGCCAGCGCCGAGTCGAAGCTGTTTTTT.

By its share, this clonotype is medium-sized. At one end, the junction sequence differs from germline, possibly due to a read error. The chain uses TRBV13 and TRBJ2-1; D may be TRBD1 or TRBD2 (5 bases each). Germline loops: CDR1 PRHDT, CDR2 FYEKMQ (reference sequence). The CDR3 contains 16 residues. For the CDR3, the DNA is TGTGCCTGCAGTGAGGGTTGGGGCGGTTCCTACAATGAGCAGTTCTTC. Its protein is CACSEGWGGSYNEQFF.

The chain recombines TRBV19 with TRBJ1-5; tentative D call: TRBD1 (5 bases). The V gene's germline CDR1 is LNHDA and CDR2 SQIVND (reference sequence). Trimming removed 6 bases at V and 2 bases at J, with 5 bases between. The CDR3 contains 12 residues. CDR3 nucleotides: TGTGCCAGTAGGACAGGCAATCAGCCCCAGCATTTT. This codes for CASRTGNQPQHF.

This clonotype is labeled medium-sized. At one of its ends the junction is not consistent with the germline gene, which may arise from a read error. This chain joins TRBV2 and TRBJ1-2, with 7 nucleotides matching TRBD1. CDR1 is SNHLY, CDR2 FYNNEI, per germline. The CDR3 extends over 15 amino acids. CDR3 DNA: TGTGCCAGCAGGGAAGGACAGGAACCTAACTATGGCTACACCTTC. Translation gives CASREGQEPNYGYTF. The variable domain in full, with the rest retrieved from reference TRBV2 and TRBJ1-2, is EPEVTQTPSHQVTQMGQEVILRCVPISNHLYFYWYRQILGQKVEFLVSFYNNEISEKSEIFDDQFSVERPDGSNFTLKIRSTKLEDSAMYFCASREGQEPNYGYTFGSGTRLTVV.